This T cell receptor beta chain was recovered during a study of blood T cell repertoires in COVID-19 (dated by TCRdb to 2019 to 2021). Study-level background: Collaborator samples came from the United States, Italy and Spain and covered acute and convalescent phases of COVID-19. The prospective study material was composed of cDNA or gDNA derived from T cells, B-cell-depleted T cells, or PBMCs. Subjects who had been exposed to COVID-19, were actively infected with it, or had recovered from it provided the deeply sampled blood TCRbeta repertoires that made up the dataset. A freely available public database, intended as a resource for researchers studying the immune response to SARS-CoV-2, is where the repertoires were released. Samples came from the ongoing ImmuneRACE study (first 160 participants) plus 1,254 subjects from 6 global collaborators. A de-identified subject ID, COVID-19 status, age in years and sex were almost always included in the sample metadata. Where available, HLA class I and class II types were taken from metadata supplied by the sample provider and were not determined by assay-based typing. Results and caveats for the whole study, not just this receptor: How much clinical and demographic metadata was included differed by source and by participant, and the metadata was provided uncurated.

Trimming removed 5 bases from V and 6 bases from J; the gene matches leave 9 bases unexplained. Reading from cysteine to phenylalanine, the CDR3 counts 15 amino acids. The retained sequence is limited to the CDR3, 45 bases, with the frame set at the first base. From a lookup of the germline V gene, CDR1 and CDR2 are KGHDR and SFDVKD. A note on this clone: The target of this receptor is not known. Base-call qualities are not available, and no considerably larger clone is one nucleotide away.

Enrolling through a virtual design, the prospective study's participants ranged in age from about 18 to 89 years and lived across 24 United States geographic areas. Cohort assignment in the prospective study relied on participant-reported clinical history from a screening survey and a study questionnaire. Recovered participants in ImmuneRACE Cohort 3 were defined as having two consecutive negative NP/OP PCR tests, clearance from a healthcare professional, or resolution of symptoms. Mobile phlebotomists in the prospective study collected whole blood, serum and a nasopharyngeal or oropharyngeal swab from every participant. Prospective study participants could optionally give additional blood draws and questionnaires over a roughly two-month period. Before DNA extraction, blood samples from the prospective study were shipped at room temperature or frozen. TCRbeta CDR3 regions were amplified from genomic DNA by means of the immunoSEQ Assay, a bias-controlled multiplex PCR. The original methods were these. The number of nucleated cells in each sample was estimated from the amplification of reference gene primers within the assay. Sequence reads were collapsed and filtered to measure the absolute abundance of every unique TCRbeta CDR3 rearrangement. For each sample, productive Simpson clonality was calculated as the square root of Simpson's diversity index over productive rearrangements. This immuneACCESS table, as held by TCRdb, lists in-frame sequences with V and J called but not all clones. Of the missing ones, under half trace to an unresolved V gene in checked studies; the others have no known cause. The V and J calls and clone size are taken from that table; D and trimming were inferred from the DNA. This sample comprises fewer than 500,000 clones, approximately 90% of them detected only once. The ten largest clones capture approximately 1.2% of the sample.

This sequence uses TRBV24-1 and TRBJ2-1, with TRBD1 matching 7 junction bases. The sample consisted of PBMCs or T cells enriched from blood (not recorded which). The sequence came from a man aged 25-45 years who had recovered from COVID-19. The CDR3 protein is CATSAGTARPNEQFF. The DNA sequence is TGTGCCACCAGTGCTGGGACAGCCAGACCCAATGAGCAGTTCTTC.